This T cell receptor beta chain came from a study of shared clonotypes between healthy human individuals. General study findings and limits: Richness estimates generally favored naive over memory subsets.

Genomic DNA from each subset was divided evenly over several immunoSEQ plates. Using roughly 200 ng DNA, tens of thousands of T cell genomes, the sorted-subset replicate PCRs were run. Produced via immunoSEQ multiplex PCR; TCRdb's table is partial and in-frame only. The table records about 1.9 million clones, around 93% of them present only once. Cells designated naive CD8 were CD45RO-negative and were positively selected for CCR7, with terminally differentiated effector memory CD45RA+ cells excluded. Per the germline V gene, CDR1 is SGHVS and CDR2 is FQNEAQ. V was clipped by 0 bases and J by 5 bases, with 7 bases between them. There are 13 residues in the CDR3. With respect to this clone: The antigen is not known.

The J gene is TRBJ2-5, the V gene TRBV7-8; D is uncertain. The TCR sequence derives from a man aged 18 to 35 in good health. Some clones in this sample may be carry-over from other donors' samples. The sequenced material came from naive CD8+ T cells from PBMCs. CDR3 DNA: TGTGCCAGCAGCTTAGCAGGGATGGAGACCCAGTACTTC. Translated, it gives CASSLAGMETQYF.